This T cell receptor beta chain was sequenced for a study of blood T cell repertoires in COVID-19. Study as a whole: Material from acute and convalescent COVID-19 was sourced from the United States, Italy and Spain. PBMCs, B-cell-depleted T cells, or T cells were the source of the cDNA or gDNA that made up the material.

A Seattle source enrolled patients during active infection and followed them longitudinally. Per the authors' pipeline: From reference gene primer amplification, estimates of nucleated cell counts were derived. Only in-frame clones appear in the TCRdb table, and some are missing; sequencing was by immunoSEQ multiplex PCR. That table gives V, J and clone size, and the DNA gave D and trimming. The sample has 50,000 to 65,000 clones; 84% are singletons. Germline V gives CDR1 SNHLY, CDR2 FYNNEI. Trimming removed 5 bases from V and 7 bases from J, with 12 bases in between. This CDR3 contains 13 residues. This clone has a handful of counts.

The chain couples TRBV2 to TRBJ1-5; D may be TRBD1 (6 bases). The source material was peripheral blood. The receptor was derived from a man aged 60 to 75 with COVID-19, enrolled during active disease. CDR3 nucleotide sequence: TGTGCCAGCAGTCCACAGGGTGTGCAGCCCCAGCATTTT. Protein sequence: CASSPQGVQPQHF.